The present T cell receptor beta chain was sequenced within a study of cytomegalovirus exposure and HLA in healthy donors. Findings of the study overall: A later examination showed that TCR association rates differed by HLA locus, with DRB1 most and HLA-C fewest. Researchers reported in a later analysis that a missense DCLRE1C variant was tied to TCR beta V- and J-gene trimming.

PCR was performed using 60 Vbeta and 13 Jbeta primers. Using immunoSEQ multiplex PCR, the repertoire was profiled, and TCRdb retains in-frame clones only, with some absent. In the table there are 200,000 to 250,000 clones, more than 60% of which are singletons. This CDR3 has 13 residues. Looked up from germline, CDR1 is LNHDA and CDR2 is SQIVND (reference sequence). V shed 2 bases and J shed 5 bases, with 9 bases lying between them. Comments on this clone: Its target is not known.

The genes are TRBV19 and TRBJ1-1; D is undetermined. The sample comprised PBMCs. The origin of this receptor is a woman between 25 and 40 years old in good health and CMV-seronegative. The DNA of the CDR3 is TGTGCCAGTAGTATATCTGGGGAGACTGAAGCTTTCTTT. Protein product: CASSISGETEAFF.